These 7 T cell receptor beta chains were all obtained from the same sample, sequenced in a study of blood T cell repertoires in COVID-19. Libraries were prepared by immunoSEQ multiplex PCR; TCRdb keeps only in-frame clonotypes and omits some of them. The table has 250,000 to 400,000 clones, approximately 91% seen once; the top ten hold approximately 5%. Material: PBMCs or T cells enriched from blood (not recorded which). Receptors originate from a man in his fifties or sixties who had recovered from COVID-19.

V is TRBV7-6 and J is TRBJ2-2; 7 bases agree with TRBD1. V shed 6 bases and J 7 bases; nucleotides not matched to a gene: 8. CDR1 and CDR2 from the germline V gene are SGHVS and FNYEAQ. This CDR3 has 14 amino acids. The CDR3 sequence is CASRQRQGDGELFF. DNA of the CDR3: TGTGCCAGCAGGCAAAGACAGGGAGACGGGGAGCTGTTTTTT.

The rearrangement links TRBV7-2 to TRBJ2-4; TRBD2 agrees at 16 bases. The V gene's germline CDR1 is SGHTA and CDR2 FQGNSA. The CDR3 is made up of 15 amino acids. Trimming removed 4 bases from V and 7 bases from J; junction bases left unmatched: 1. The CDR3 protein is CASSSGLAGGNIQYF. As DNA, the CDR3 is TGTGCCAGCAGCTCGGGACTAGCGGGAGGGAACATTCAGTACTTC.

This clone was picked up one time. The rearrangement links TRBV5-4 to TRBJ1-2, with 8 bases identical to TRBD1. There are 16 residues in the CDR3. The V gene end was trimmed by 0 bases and the J gene end by 4 bases; junction bases not matched to a gene: 8. Germline-derived CDR1 and CDR2 are SGHNT and YYREEE (reference sequence). The CDR3 here is CASSLAGGQVAYGYTF. The CDR3 DNA is TGTGCCAGCAGCTTGGCCGGGGGACAGGTAGCCTATGGCTACACCTTC.

This clone has just a few counts. The rearrangement links TRBV3-1 (or the pseudogene TRBV3-2) to TRBJ1-5; D is uncertain. Per the germline V gene, CDR1 is LGHDT and CDR2 is YNNKEL (reference sequence). Deletions cut 2 bases from V and 4 bases from J, with 9 bases between. There are 14 residues in the CDR3. The CDR3 nucleotides read TGTGCCAGCAGCCAAATGGACTCAAATCAGCCCCAGCATTTT. Its translation is CASSQMDSNQPQHF.

The genes are TRBV5-4 and TRBJ2-7, with TRBD1 identical over 8 bases. CDR3 length equals 16 residues. Germline assignment: CDR1 SGHNT and CDR2 YYREEE (reference sequence). V lost 0 bases and J lost 5; bases outside the gene matches: 10. CDR3 in amino acids: CASSLGSRQGANEQYF. The CDR3 DNA is TGTGCCAGCAGCTTGGGGTCCCGTCAGGGGGCTAACGAGCAGTACTTC.

The CDR3 protein is CASSLAPTGFGNTIYF. The CDR3 DNA follows: TGTGCCAGCAGCTTAGCCCCGACAGGGTTCGGAAACACCATATATTTT. The chain is built from TRBV7-9 and TRBJ1-3; 7 positions agree with TRBD1. Germline CDR1 reads SEHNR; CDR2 reads FQNEAQ (reference sequence). This CDR3 has 16 amino acids. Unmatched junction bases numbered 6, after V lost 0 bases and J lost 4 bases.

This clone appeared once. This chain links TRBV18 with TRBJ2-7, with D tentatively TRBD1 (6 bases). The germline V and J ends were trimmed by 5 bases and 0 bases, with 14 bases remaining between them. Germline loops: CDR1 KGHSH, CDR2 LQKENI. This CDR3 has 15 residues. CDR3 in DNA: TGTGCCAGCTCATGGGACACTTTGAGCTCCTACGAGCAGTACTTC. As protein: CASSWDTLSSYEQYF.